One and the same sample provided the 9 T cell receptor beta chains below, sequenced in a study of T cells in narcolepsy. Using immunoSEQ multiplex PCR, the repertoire was profiled, and TCRdb retains in-frame clones only, with some absent. The profile shows approximately 24,000 clones, about 86% of them singletons. The sequenced material came from CD45RA- memory CD4+ T cells from PBMCs. The receptors shown here come from a human donor with narcolepsy.

The table lists this clone with a count of one. J is TRBJ2-2 and V is TRBV19; D remains unclear. Trimming cost V 3 bases and J 1 base, with 6 bases left between them. Germline-derived CDR1 and CDR2 are LNHDA and SQIVND (reference sequence). The CDR3 has 14 residues. DNA for the CDR3: TGTGCCAGTAGTATCCCAGAGAACACCGGGGAGCTGTTTTTT. Protein: CASSIPENTGELFF.

The V gene is TRBV27, the J gene TRBJ2-6, with 11 bases matching TRBD1. This CDR3 is built from 18 residues. Germline V lookup: CDR1 MNHEY, CDR2 SMNVEV (reference sequence). V lost 6 bases to trimming and J lost 0 bases; unmatched junction nucleotides: 7. CDR3 loop: CASRGWGQGDSGANVLTF. The CDR3 region has the DNA TGTGCCAGCAGGGGATGGGGACAGGGGGACTCTGGGGCCAACGTCCTGACTTTC. The complete variable domain, with remaining parts taken from reference TRBV27 and TRBJ2-6, reads EAQVTQNPRYLITVTGKKLTVTCSQNMNHEYMSWYRQDPGLGLRQIYYSMNVEVTDKGDVPEGYKVSRKEKRNFPLILESPSPNQTSLYFCASRGWGQGDSGANVLTFGAGSRLTVL.

The rearrangement joins TRBV7-8 to TRBJ2-3; TRBD1 is a possible D gene (5 bases). V was pared by 6 bases and J by 2 bases, with 18 bases between. The CDR3 has 16 amino acids. Germline V gene lookup returns CDR1 SGHVS and CDR2 FQNEAQ. The CDR3 nucleotides read TGTGCCAGCAGTAATAAGGGCGGCGGACACACAGATACGCAGTATTTT. Translating it yields CASSNKGGGHTDTQYF.

The genes are TRBV6-1 and TRBJ1-6, with 8 bases matching TRBD1. After removal of 6 bases from V and 7 bases from J, the junction contained 8 bases not matched to a gene. CDR1 is MNHNS, CDR2 SASEGT, per germline. This CDR3 region has 15 residues. The CDR3, as DNA: TGTGCCAGCAGCCGTACGACAGGGGCCAATTCACCCCTCCACTTT. This codes for CASSRTTGANSPLHF.

The V gene is TRBV6-6, the J gene TRBJ1-2; no definite D call. The CDR3 is made up of 12 amino acids. Trimming shortened V by 5 bases and J by 8 bases, and 12 bases separated the two germline ends. CDR1 MNHNY and CDR2 SVGAGI come from the germline V gene (reference sequence). Written as DNA, the CDR3 is TGTGCCAGCAGTACCCCATCTGGGGGCTACACCTTC. It codes for CASSTPSGGYTF.

This chain connects TRBV2 to TRBJ1-2; D is possibly TRBD1 (6 bases). V gave up 3 bases and J gave up 2 bases, with 13 bases separating them. This CDR3 spans 15 amino acids. In germline, CDR1 is SNHLY, CDR2 FYNNEI. CDR3 loop: CASSEGQPQNYGYTF. CDR3 DNA: TGTGCCAGCAGTGAGGGACAACCACAAAACTATGGCTACACCTTC.

The chain carries TRBV10-3 and TRBJ2-7, with TRBD1 identical over 7 bases. Germline lookup yields CDR1 ENHRY and CDR2 SYGVKD. There are 12 residues in the CDR3. Trimming cost V 10 bases and J 3 bases; bases outside gene matches: 6. The CDR3 here is CATSGTDYEQYF. The CDR3 nucleotides are TGTGCCACTTCCGGGACAGACTACGAGCAGTACTTC.

The chain links TRBV18 to TRBJ2-5; D uncertain. The CDR3 covers 12 residues. Germline V gene data show CDR1 as KGHSH and CDR2 as LQKENI. Trimming stripped 3 bases from V and 1 base from J, with 3 bases between. Here the CDR3 reads CASSPLQETQYF. The CDR3 nucleotides read TGTGCCAGCTCACCCCTCCAAGAGACCCAGTACTTC.

The chain employs TRBV19 and TRBJ1-5; tentative D call: TRBD1 (6 bases). V was clipped by 5 bases and J by 9 bases, with 20 bases between them. The CDR3 is made up of 15 amino acids. Looked up from germline, CDR1 is LNHDA and CDR2 is SQIVND (reference sequence). CDR3 sequence (DNA): TGTGCCAGTAGTCTGAGGGGCAGGGGAATTTGGCCCCAGCATTTT. Its protein product is CASSLRGRGIWPQHF.